The 13 T cell receptor beta chains below come from one sample, sequenced in a study of T cells in Graves' hyperthyroidism and ophthalmopathy. The TCR beta CDR3 regions underwent amplification using RNA transcripts as the source. HTBI primers were used for first-round RT-PCR of the TCR CDR3. Using its own MiXCR run on the multiplex PCR reads, TCRdb lists one record per CDR3 protein. The data contain roughly 750,000 distinct CDR3 sequences, about 15% of them singletons. Sequenced input: blood. Receptors were obtained from a man between 18 and 35 years old with Graves' hyperthyroidism.

This clonotype has at least ten counts. The V and J genes are TRBV12-3 or TRBV12-4 and TRBJ2-3, with 9 nucleotides matching TRBD2. The V gene end was trimmed by 5 bases and the J gene end by 1 base; junction bases not matched to a gene: 10. CDR3 size: 17 residues. CDR3 DNA: TGTGCCAGCAGTCGGACCGCGGGGGGGCCTCGCACAGATACGCAGTATTTT. It translates to CASSRTAGGPRTDTQYF.

This clonotype occurred a few times. The CDR3 bases are TGCAGTGCTACTTCCAAGGGACAGGTTACCTACGAGCAGTACTTC. Translation: CSATSKGQVTYEQYF. The chain joins TRBV20-1 to TRBJ2-7; 8 bases line up with TRBD1. This CDR3 spans 15 amino acids. The J segment lost 2 bases and the V segment lost 4 bases, leaving 10 bases of the junction unmatched. Germline lookup yields CDR1 DFQATT and CDR2 SNEGSKA (reference sequence).

This clonotype was seen many times. The genes are TRBV2 and TRBJ2-3, with 9 bases matching TRBD1. There are 16 residues in the CDR3. Germline V gives CDR1 SNHLY, CDR2 FYNNEI. Germline trimming cut 0 bases from V and 3 bases from J; bases unmatched to any gene: 4. CDR3 protein: CASSEAGTGSTDTQYF. The DNA for the CDR3 is TGTGCCAGCAGTGAAGCGGGGACAGGGTCGACAGATACGCAGTATTTT.

This clonotype appeared a few times. The chain links TRBV7-2 to TRBJ2-1; 8 bases match TRBD2. Germline CDR1 and CDR2: SGHTA and FQGNSA. This CDR3 has 17 residues. Unmatched junction bases numbered 10, after V lost 6 bases and J lost 0 bases. CDR3 amino acids: CASSPRGGRSSYNEQFF. The CDR3 nucleotides read TGTGCCAGCAGTCCTAGGGGCGGGAGGAGCTCCTACAATGAGCAGTTCTTC.

This clonotype was recorded at least ten times. CDR3 region: CASSLGTDSSGANVLTF. The CDR3 bases are TGTGCCAGCAGCCTCGGGACTGACTCCTCTGGGGCCAACGTCCTGACTTTC. The chain employs TRBV12-3 or TRBV12-4 and TRBJ2-6; D might be TRBD2 (6 bases). The CDR3 is 17 residues long. The V and J ends lost 6 bases and 0 bases respectively, with 15 bases between them.

This chain uses TRBV11-2 with TRBJ2-7; 7 bases are shared with TRBD2. The CDR3 extends over 17 amino acids. V lost 5 bases, J lost 6 bases, and 19 bases stayed unmatched. Germline CDR1 and CDR2: SGHAT and FQNNGV. The CDR3 loop reads CASSRGVGSGSSGEQYF. The CDR3 bases are TGTGCCAGCAGCCGGGGGGTTGGGTCAGGGAGTAGCGGCGAGCAGTACTTC.

The rearrangement joins TRBV2 to TRBJ1-2, with D possibly TRBD1 on 5 matching bases. Trimming removed 11 bases from V and 2 bases from J, with 24 bases in between. The CDR3 spans 16 residues. Germline CDR1 SNHLY, CDR2 FYNNEI. In DNA, the CDR3 is TGTGCCCTCACAGATTCAAGGACACCCGAAAACTATGGCTACACCTTC. This sequence encodes CALTDSRTPENYGYTF.

This clonotype was detected ten times or more. This chain connects TRBV18 to TRBJ1-2; the D is unclear. V lost 7 bases, J lost 4 bases, and 16 bases lay in between. Germline V gene sequence: CDR1 KGHSH, CDR2 LQKENI. CDR3 length equals 14 residues. CDR3 in amino acids: CASFQSGSSYGYTF. In DNA form, the CDR3 reads TGTGCCAGCTTTCAATCCGGGTCGAGCTATGGCTACACCTTC.

In its sample, this clonotype was seen a few times. This rearrangement joins TRBV9 to TRBJ2-1; TRBD2 is a possible D gene (6 bases). CDR1 and CDR2 (germline): SGDLS, YYNGEE. The V end lost 7 bases, the J end lost 6 bases, and 14 bases lay between the germline ends. CDR3 length: 13 amino acids. CDR3 in DNA: TGTGCCAGCCGCGGGGAGCTGGGCAATGAGCAGTTCTTC. Protein product: CASRGELGNEQFF.

CDR3 coding DNA: TGTGCCAGCAGCCAAGATGAGACTAGCCGGGAGACCCAGTACTTC. Translation gives CASSQDETSRETQYF. The rearrangement joins TRBV4-2 to TRBJ2-5; 7 nucleotides agree with TRBD2. The CDR3 is 15 amino acids. Germline lookup yields CDR1 LGHNA and CDR2 YNFKEQ. V trimming: 0 bases; J trimming: 5 bases; junction bases outside the gene matches: 6.

The table lists this clonotype with many counts. The rearrangement links TRBV2 to TRBJ1-1; 11 bases are a match to TRBD1. Trimming took 6 bases from V and 11 from J; bases not matched to a gene: 20. The CDR3 loop spans 17 amino acids. In germline, CDR1 is SNHLY, CDR2 FYNNEI. In DNA form, the CDR3 reads TGTGCCAGCAGACCTGGGACAGGGGGGACGGCGGTTCAGAGGGCTTTCTTT. Translated: CASRPGTGGTAVQRAFF.

The sample holds a few counts of this clonotype. The chain is built from TRBV20-1 and TRBJ1-6; the D gene is possibly TRBD1 (5 bases). The CDR3 loop spans 13 amino acids. CDR1 is DFQATT, CDR2 SNEGSKA, per germline (reference sequence). Trimming stripped 5 bases from V and 7 bases from J, with 12 bases between. CDR3 sequence reads: CSAPAGRNSPLHF. In DNA, the CDR3 is TGCAGTGCTCCCGCAGGGAGGAATTCACCCCTCCACTTT.

The V gene is TRBV20-1, the J gene TRBJ2-1, with 10 bases lining up with TRBD1. Germline CDR1 and CDR2: DFQATT and SNEGSKA (reference sequence). V lost 3 bases, J lost 7 bases, and 12 bases stayed unmatched. CDR3 length: 16 residues. The CDR3 spells CSARDRGSEVMNEQFF. The CDR3 nucleotides read TGCAGTGCTAGGGACAGGGGGTCTGAGGTTATGAATGAGCAGTTCTTC.